This T cell receptor (beta chain) was found in a study of identical twins. Trimming stripped 2 bases from V and 7 bases from J, with 16 bases between. From germline, CDR1 is SGHNT and CDR2 YYREEE (reference sequence). The CDR3 extends over 14 amino acids. Study-level results: Out-of-frame sharing of TCR alpha in monozygotic twins was underestimated by models.

TCRdb re-called the 5' RACE reads with MiXCR, one entry per CDR3 protein. Of hundreds of thousands of distinct CDR3 sequences in the sample, 9.4% are singletons; the top ten hold 5% to 5.5%. This clonotype was seen a handful of times. The target antigen is unknown. J is TRBJ2-7 and V is TRBV5-4; D is ambiguous. Sequencing used memory (CD45RO+) T cells sorted from blood. The TCR was taken from a woman younger than 30 in good health. Written as DNA, the CDR3 is TGTGCCAGCAGCTTATTTTCGGTCGTGGGGGAGCAGTACTTC. Translated, it gives CASSLFSVVGEQYF.